The clone carrying this TCR beta chain has a handful of counts. This record belongs to a study of blood T cell repertoires in COVID-19. The method was immunoSEQ multiplex PCR; TCRdb's version includes in-frame clones alone and lacks a portion of them. This table holds approximately 210,000 clones, 70% to 90% found once. Germline V lookup: CDR1 SEHNR, CDR2 FQNEAQ (reference sequence). The CDR3 loop spans 16 amino acids. V was clipped by 0 bases and J by 5 bases; unmatched bases: 9. This clonotype was obtained from a man younger than 45 who had recovered from COVID-19. The rearrangement links TRBV7-9 to TRBJ2-5; TRBD1 matches at 7 bases. The specimen sequenced was peripheral blood. The CDR3 sequence is CASSLALTGLVETQYF. CDR3 DNA: TGTGCCAGCAGCTTAGCGCTGACAGGGTTGGTGGAGACCCAGTACTTC. Combining the CDR3 with reference TRBV7-9 and TRBJ2-5 gives the whole variable domain DTGVSQNPRHKITKRGQNVTFRCDPISEHNRLYWYRQTLGQGPEFLTYFQNEAQLEKSRLLSDRFSAERPKGSFSTLEIQRTEQGDSAMYLCASSLALTGLVETQYFGPGTRLLVL.